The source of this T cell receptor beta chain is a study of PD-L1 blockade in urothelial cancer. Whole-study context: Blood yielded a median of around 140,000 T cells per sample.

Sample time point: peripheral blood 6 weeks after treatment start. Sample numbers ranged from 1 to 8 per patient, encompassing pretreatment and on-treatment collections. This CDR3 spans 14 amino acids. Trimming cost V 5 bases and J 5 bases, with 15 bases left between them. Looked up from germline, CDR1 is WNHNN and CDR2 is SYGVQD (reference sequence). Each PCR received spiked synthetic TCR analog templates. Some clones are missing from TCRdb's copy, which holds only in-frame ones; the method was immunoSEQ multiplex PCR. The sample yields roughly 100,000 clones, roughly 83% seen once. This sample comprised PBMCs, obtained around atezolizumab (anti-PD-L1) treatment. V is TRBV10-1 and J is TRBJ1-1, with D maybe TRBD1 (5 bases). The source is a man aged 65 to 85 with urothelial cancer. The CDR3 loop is CASSKSSGETEAFF. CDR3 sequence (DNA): TGCGCCAGCAGTAAGAGTTCGGGGGAAACTGAAGCTTTCTTT.